This TCR beta chain was identified during a study of shared clonotypes between healthy human individuals. Regarding the study as a whole: Represented genetic and exposure-history diversity was restricted by having few donors. Generally, naive subsets came out with larger estimated richness than memory subsets.

As concerns this clone: Its antigen is still unknown.

This CDR3 has 13 residues. From germline, CDR1 is MNHEY and CDR2 SMNVEV (reference sequence). Deletions cut 6 bases from V and 2 bases from J, with 10 bases between. Here immunoSEQ multiplex PCR was the method, and the copy in TCRdb shows in-frame clones only, minus some. This repertoire shows 2 million or so clones, 85% to 95% found once; its top ten account for 0.13%. The J gene is TRBJ1-2, the V gene TRBV27, with D possibly TRBD1 on 6 matching bases. The sequencing input was naive CD4+ T cells sorted from blood. Sample subset: CD45RA+ positively selected. The receptor was derived from a man younger than 30 in good health. The CDR3, as DNA: TGTGCCAGCAGACTACAGGGAAACTATGGCTACACCTTC. This codes for CASRLQGNYGYTF.